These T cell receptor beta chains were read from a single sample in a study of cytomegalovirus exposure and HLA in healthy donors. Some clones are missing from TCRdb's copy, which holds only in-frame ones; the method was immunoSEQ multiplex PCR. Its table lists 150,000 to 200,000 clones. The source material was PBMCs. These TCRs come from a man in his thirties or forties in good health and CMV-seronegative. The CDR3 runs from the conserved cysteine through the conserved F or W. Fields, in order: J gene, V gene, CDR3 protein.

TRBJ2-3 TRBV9 CASSGGGGTAADTQYF
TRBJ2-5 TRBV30 CAWRTPRGPGETQYF
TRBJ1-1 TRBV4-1 CASSVTEGEGTEAFF
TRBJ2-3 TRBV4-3 CASSLLRDRTDTQYF
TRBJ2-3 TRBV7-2 CASSLAGGAFTDTQYF
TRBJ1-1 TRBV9 CASSRVMNTEAFF
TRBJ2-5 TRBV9 CASSVALGSGSQETQYF
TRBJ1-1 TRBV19 CASRQGPKAFF
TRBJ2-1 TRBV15 CATSGLGLAGARNEQFF
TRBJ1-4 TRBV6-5 CASSYSGTGTREKLFF
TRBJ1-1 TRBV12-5 CASGLVRGAAFF
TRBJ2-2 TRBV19 CASSMSDYRTGELFF
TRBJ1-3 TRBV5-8 CASSLGTFGTTIYF
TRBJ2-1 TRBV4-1 CASSHLTSGRNEQFF
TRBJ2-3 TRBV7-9 CASSLAWASGASTDTQYF
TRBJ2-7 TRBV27 CASRDTLRYEQYF
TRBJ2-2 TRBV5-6 CASSFSGSLSTGELFF
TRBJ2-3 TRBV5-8 CASSKGLHTDTQYF
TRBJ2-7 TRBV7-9 CASSLDSLPYEQYF
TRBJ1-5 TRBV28 CASKQGLDQPQHF
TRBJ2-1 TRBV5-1 CASSPFPGTGSYNEQFF
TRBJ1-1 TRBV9 CASSVESWASTEAFF
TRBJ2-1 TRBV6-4 CASSDSSGSGNEQFF
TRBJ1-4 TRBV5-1 CASSLLMSGVEKLFF
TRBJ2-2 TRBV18 CASSSRDPNTGELFF
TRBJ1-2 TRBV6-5 CAAGYGYTF
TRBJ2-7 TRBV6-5 CASSKRTGTYEQYF
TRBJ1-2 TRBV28 CASSPRTGNYGYTF
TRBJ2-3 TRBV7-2 CASSFRGRRGSDTQYF
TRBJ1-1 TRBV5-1 CASSLGAIPEAFF
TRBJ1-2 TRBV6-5 CASSGTDGYTF
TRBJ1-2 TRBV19 CASSIVWDRVLYGYTF